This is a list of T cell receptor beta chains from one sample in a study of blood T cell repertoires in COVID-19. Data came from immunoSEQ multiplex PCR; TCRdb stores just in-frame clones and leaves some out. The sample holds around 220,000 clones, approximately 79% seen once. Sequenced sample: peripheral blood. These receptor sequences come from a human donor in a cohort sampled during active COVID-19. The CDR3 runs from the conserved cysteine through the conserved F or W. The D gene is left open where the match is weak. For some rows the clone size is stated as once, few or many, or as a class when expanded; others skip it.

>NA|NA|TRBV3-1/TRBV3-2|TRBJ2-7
CASSQSWQISYEQYF
TGTGCCAGCAGCCAAAGTTGGCAGATCTCCTACGAGCAGTACTTC
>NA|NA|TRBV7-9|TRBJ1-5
CASSLQGSNQPQHF
TGTGCCAGCAGCTTACAGGGAAGCAATCAGCCCCAGCATTTT
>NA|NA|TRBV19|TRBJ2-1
CASSYAPQLNEQFF
TGTGCCAGTAGCTACGCCCCACAGCTCAATGAGCAGTTCTTC
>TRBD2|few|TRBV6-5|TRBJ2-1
CASRAGTSETNEQFF
TGTGCCAGCAGGGCCGGGACTAGCGAGACCAATGAGCAGTTCTTC
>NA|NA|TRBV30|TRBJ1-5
CAWSQRGGSRPNQPQHF
TGTGCCTGGAGTCAGAGGGGGGGCAGCCGCCCCAATCAGCCCCAGCATTTT
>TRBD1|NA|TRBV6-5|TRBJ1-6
CASRGDRGDNSPLHF
TGTGCCAGCAGGGGGGACAGGGGAGACAATTCACCCCTCCACTTT
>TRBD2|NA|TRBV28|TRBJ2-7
CASSFSLAGEGEQYF
TGTGCCAGCAGTTTTTCGCTAGCGGGAGAGGGCGAGCAGTACTTC
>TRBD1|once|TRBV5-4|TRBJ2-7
CASSQGQLQQYF
TGTGCCAGCAGCCAGGGACAGCTTCAGCAGTACTTC
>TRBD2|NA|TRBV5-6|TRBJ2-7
CASSLILGGRTYEQYF
TGTGCCAGCAGCTTGATCCTCGGCGGGAGAACCTACGAGCAGTACTTC
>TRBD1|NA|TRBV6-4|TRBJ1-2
CASSGPTGDPFNYGYTF
TGTGCCAGCAGCGGCCCGACAGGGGACCCCTTTAACTATGGCTACACCTTC
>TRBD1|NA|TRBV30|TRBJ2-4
CARGQGGNIQYF
TGTGCCCGGGGACAGGGAGGGAACATTCAGTACTTC
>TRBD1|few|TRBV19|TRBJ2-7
CASSLGTGQWQYF
TGTGCCAGTAGCCTCGGGACAGGGCAATGGCAGTACTTC
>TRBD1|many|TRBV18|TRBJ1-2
CASSRGGGSYGYTF
TGTGCCAGCTCACGTGGAGGGGGCAGCTATGGCTACACCTTC
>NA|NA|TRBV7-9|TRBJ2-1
CASTPSLNEQFF
TGTGCCAGCACCCCGAGTCTAAATGAGCAGTTCTTC
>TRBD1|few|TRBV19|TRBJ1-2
CASSPRDRVYGYTF
TGTGCCAGTAGTCCCCGGGACAGGGTCTATGGCTACACCTTC
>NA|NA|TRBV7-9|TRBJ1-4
CASSSPDGLFF
TGTGCCAGCAGCTCACCCGACGGGTTGTTTTTT
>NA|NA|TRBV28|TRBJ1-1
CASSHSEETEAFF
TGTGCCAGCAGCCATAGCGAAGAAACTGAAGCTTTCTTT
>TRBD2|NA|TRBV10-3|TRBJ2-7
CAISESSAGGSYEQYF
TGTGCCATCAGTGAGTCGTCGGCGGGAGGATCCTACGAGCAGTACTTC
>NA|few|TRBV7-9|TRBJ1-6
CASTPGSRTEPNSPLHF
TGTGCCAGCACCCCAGGGTCCAGGACAGAACCAAATTCACCCCTCCACTTT
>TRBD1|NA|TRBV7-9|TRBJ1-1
CASSFSPGQGVPEAFF
TGTGCCAGCAGCTTCTCACCGGGACAGGGGGTCCCTGAAGCTTTCTTT
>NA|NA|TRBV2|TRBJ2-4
CASSSNRGRIDIQYF
TGTGCCAGCAGTTCTAATCGGGGGAGGATAGACATTCAGTACTTC
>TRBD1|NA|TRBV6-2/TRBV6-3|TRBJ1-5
CASSLGTGWGQPQHF
TGTGCCAGCAGCCTTGGGACAGGGTGGGGTCAGCCCCAGCATTTT
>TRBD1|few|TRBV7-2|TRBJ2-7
CASRRTGDPREQYF
TGTGCCAGCAGACGGACAGGGGACCCTAGGGAGCAGTACTTC
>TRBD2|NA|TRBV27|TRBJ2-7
CASSLSVTSGSYEQYF
TGTGCCAGCAGTTTATCAGTGACTAGCGGCTCCTACGAGCAGTACTTC
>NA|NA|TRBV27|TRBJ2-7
CASSITTGFHEQYF
TGTGCCAGCAGTATAACTACAGGGTTCCACGAGCAGTACTTC
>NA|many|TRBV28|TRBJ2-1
CASSFPERGDTYNEQFF
TGTGCCAGCAGTTTCCCGGAGCGAGGGGACACCTACAATGAGCAGTTCTTC
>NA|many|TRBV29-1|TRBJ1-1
CSADVGGWTEAFF
TGCAGCGCTGACGTCGGGGGGTGGACTGAAGCTTTCTTT
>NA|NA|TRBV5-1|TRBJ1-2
CASSPLERYGYTF
TGCGCCAGCAGCCCATTAGAACGCTATGGCTACACCTTC
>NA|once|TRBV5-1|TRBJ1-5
CASSLTGESNQPQHF
TGCGCCAGCAGCTTGACGGGGGAGAGCAATCAGCCCCAGCATTTT
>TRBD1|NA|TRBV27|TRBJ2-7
CASSRDRAGEQYF
TGTGCCAGCAGTCGGGACAGGGCCGGCGAGCAGTACTTC
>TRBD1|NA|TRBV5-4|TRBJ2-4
CASSPGQGGINIQYF
TGTGCCAGCAGCCCCGGACAGGGTGGGATAAACATTCAGTACTTC
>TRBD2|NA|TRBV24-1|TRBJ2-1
CATGSGASNEQFF
TGTGCCACCGGCAGCGGGGCCTCCAATGAGCAGTTCTTC
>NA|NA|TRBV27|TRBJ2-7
CASSPRRSFRYEQYF
TGTGCCAGCAGTCCAAGACGTAGCTTTCGATACGAGCAGTACTTC
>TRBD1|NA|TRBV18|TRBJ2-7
CASSLVPGQGNEQYF
TGTGCCAGCTCACTGGTCCCGGGACAGGGGAACGAGCAGTACTTC
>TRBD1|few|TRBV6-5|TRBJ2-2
CASAEGTGGSGELFF
TGTGCCAGCGCTGAGGGGACAGGGGGCTCCGGGGAGCTGTTTTTT
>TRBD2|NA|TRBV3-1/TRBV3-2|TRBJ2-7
CASSTAGGPIYEQYF
TGTGCCAGCAGTACAGCGGGAGGGCCTATCTACGAGCAGTACTTC
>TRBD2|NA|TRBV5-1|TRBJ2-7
CASSLLSGRPHEQYF
TGCGCCAGCAGCTTGCTCAGCGGGAGGCCCCACGAGCAGTACTTC
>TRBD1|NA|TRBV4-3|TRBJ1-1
CASSLDRGVSEAFF
TGCGCCAGCAGCCTCGACAGGGGGGTCTCTGAAGCTTTCTTT
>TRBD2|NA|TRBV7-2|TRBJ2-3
CASSLARWTSGRADTQYF
TGTGCCAGCAGCTTAGCGCGTTGGACTAGCGGGAGGGCAGATACGCAGTATTTT
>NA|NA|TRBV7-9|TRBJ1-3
CASAGGPDSGNTIYF
TGTGCCAGCGCCGGGGGACCAGATTCTGGAAACACCATATATTTT
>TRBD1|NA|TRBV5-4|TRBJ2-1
CASKLTGPNEQFF
TGTGCCAGCAAATTGACAGGGCCCAATGAGCAGTTCTTC
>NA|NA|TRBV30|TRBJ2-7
CAWSGDWRSYEQYF
TGTGCCTGGAGTGGGGACTGGAGATCCTACGAGCAGTACTTC
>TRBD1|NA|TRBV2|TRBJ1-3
CASSGQGSLGNTIYF
TGTGCCAGCAGCGGACAGGGGTCCCTTGGAAACACCATATATTTT
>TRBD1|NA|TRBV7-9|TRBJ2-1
CASSPHATGLHNEQFF
TGTGCCAGCAGCCCCCATGCGACAGGGCTCCACAATGAGCAGTTCTTC
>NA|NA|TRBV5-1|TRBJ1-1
CASSPQQGKYTEAFF
TGCGCCAGCAGCCCCCAACAGGGAAAATACACTGAAGCTTTCTTT
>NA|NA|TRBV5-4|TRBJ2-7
CASSLGADLRYEQYF
TGTGCCAGCAGCTTGGGCGCGGATCTTCGGTACGAGCAGTACTTC
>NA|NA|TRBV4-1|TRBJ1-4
CASSQGGATNEKLFF
TGCGCCAGCAGCCAAGGAGGTGCAACTAATGAAAAACTGTTTTTT
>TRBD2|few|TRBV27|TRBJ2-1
CASSPNGLAGGYNEQFF
TGTGCCAGCAGCCCAAATGGACTAGCGGGAGGATACAATGAGCAGTTCTTC
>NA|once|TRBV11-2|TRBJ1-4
CASSLNTGSGEKLFF
TGTGCCAGCAGCTTAAACACGGGGTCGGGGGAAAAACTGTTTTTT
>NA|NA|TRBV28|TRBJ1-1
CASSSSGAATEAFF
TGTGCCAGCAGTTCTTCAGGTGCCGCCACTGAAGCTTTCTTT
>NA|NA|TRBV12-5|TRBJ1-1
CASGLTVNTEAFF
TGTGCTAGTGGTTTGACAGTGAACACTGAAGCTTTCTTT
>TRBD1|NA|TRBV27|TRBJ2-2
CASKMTGGGTGELFF
TGTGCCAGCAAAATGACAGGGGGCGGAACCGGGGAGCTGTTTTTT
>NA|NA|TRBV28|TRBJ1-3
CASSSLAGARGNTIYF
TGTGCCAGCAGTTCCCTCGCGGGGGCGAGGGGAAACACCATATATTTT
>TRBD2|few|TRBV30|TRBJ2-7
CAWRRTSAGYEQYF
TGTGCCTGGAGAAGGACTAGCGCGGGCTACGAGCAGTACTTC
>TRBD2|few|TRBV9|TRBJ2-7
CASSVEASGRYEQYF
TGTGCCAGCAGCGTAGAGGCTAGCGGGAGGTACGAGCAGTACTTC